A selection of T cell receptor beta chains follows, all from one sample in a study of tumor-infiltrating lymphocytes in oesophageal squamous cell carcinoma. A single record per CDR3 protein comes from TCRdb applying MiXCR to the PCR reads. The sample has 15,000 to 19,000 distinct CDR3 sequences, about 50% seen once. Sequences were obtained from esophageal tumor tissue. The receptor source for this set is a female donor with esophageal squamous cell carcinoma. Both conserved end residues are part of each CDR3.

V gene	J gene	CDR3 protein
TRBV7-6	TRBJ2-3	CASSQGQGAGSTDTQYF
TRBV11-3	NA	CASSFSSTGFRQYF
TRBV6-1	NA	CASSWTDGQETQYF
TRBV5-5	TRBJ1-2	CASSLAQGATYGYTF
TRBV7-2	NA	CASRVRERGEQYF
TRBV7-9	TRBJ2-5	CASSFGTGEQYF
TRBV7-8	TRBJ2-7	CASSFDDTYEQYF
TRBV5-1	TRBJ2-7	CASSWGTFNSYEQYF
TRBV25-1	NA	CASSANNEQFF
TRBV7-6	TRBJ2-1	CASSIQGGASGGNEQFF
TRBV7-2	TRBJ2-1	CASSLDGTYEQFF
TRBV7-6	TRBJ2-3	CASSPGDDLKDTQYF
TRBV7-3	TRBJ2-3	CASSSGRGDTQYF
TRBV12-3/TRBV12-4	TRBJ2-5	CASSLDGALAEQYF
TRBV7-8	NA	CASSYGQGWPYEQYF
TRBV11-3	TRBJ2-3	CASSERHRTNTDTQYF
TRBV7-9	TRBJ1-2	CASSLEYGSGYTF
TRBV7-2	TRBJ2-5	CASSLVAGGQETQYF
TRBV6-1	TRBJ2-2	CASSPGRHGIWSVFF
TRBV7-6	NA	CASGGRTVPGETQYF
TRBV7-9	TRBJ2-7	CASSLGLTPDEQYF
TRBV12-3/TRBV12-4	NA	CASSPTGTGAYEQYF
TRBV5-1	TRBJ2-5	CASSLGSGRASVF
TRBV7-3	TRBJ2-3	CASSISGTKADTQYF
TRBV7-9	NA	CASSLTGGVSGANVLTF
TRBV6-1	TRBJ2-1	CATLQSSSYNEQFF
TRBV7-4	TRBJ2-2	CASVGGSNTGELFF
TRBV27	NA	CASSSGTATGTQYF
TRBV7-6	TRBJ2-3	CASSSSGTSGVTDTQYF
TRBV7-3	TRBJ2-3	CASSPVGTGELYF
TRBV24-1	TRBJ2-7	CATSGQASGEQYF
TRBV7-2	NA	CASSLAGTGGTEQYF
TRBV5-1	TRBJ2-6	CASSLPLVSGANVLTF
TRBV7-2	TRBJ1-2	CASSTSGQSYGYTF
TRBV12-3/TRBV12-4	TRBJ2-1	CASTRSSGAYNEQFF
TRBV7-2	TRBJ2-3	CASSPTSGANTDTQYF
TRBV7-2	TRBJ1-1	CASSSLQGVDTEAFF